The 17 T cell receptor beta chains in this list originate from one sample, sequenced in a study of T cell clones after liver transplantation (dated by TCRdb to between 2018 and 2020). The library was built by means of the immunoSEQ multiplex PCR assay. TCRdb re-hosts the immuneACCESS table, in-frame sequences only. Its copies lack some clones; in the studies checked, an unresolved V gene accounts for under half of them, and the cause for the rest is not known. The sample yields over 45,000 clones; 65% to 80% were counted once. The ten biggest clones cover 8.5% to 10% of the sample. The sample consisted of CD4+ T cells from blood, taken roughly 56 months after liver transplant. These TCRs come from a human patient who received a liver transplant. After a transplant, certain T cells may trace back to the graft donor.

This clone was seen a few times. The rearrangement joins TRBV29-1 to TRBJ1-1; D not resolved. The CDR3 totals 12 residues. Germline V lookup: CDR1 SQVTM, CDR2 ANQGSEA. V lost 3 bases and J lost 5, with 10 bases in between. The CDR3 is CSVDADLTEAFF. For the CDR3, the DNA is TGCAGCGTTGACGCAGATCTTACTGAAGCTTTCTTT.

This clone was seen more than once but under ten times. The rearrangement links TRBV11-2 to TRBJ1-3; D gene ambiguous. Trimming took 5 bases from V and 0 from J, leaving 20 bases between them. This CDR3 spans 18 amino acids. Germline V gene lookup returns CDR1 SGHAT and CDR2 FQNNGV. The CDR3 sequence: CASSIRGGSSSSGNTIYF. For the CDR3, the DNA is TGTGCCAGCAGCATTAGAGGAGGTAGTTCTTCCTCTGGAAACACCATATATTTT.

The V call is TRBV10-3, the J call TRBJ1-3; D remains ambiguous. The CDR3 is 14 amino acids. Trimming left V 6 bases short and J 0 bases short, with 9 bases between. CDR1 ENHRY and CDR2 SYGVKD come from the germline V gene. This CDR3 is CAISGLNSGNTIYF. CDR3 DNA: TGTGCCATCAGCGGACTCAACTCTGGAAACACCATATATTTT.

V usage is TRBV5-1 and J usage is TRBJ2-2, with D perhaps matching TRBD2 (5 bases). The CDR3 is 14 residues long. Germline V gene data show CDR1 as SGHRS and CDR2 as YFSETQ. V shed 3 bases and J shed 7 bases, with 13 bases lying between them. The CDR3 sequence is CASSSTLAGGELFF. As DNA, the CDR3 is TGCGCCAGCAGCTCAACCTTGGCGGGCGGGGAGCTGTTTTTT.

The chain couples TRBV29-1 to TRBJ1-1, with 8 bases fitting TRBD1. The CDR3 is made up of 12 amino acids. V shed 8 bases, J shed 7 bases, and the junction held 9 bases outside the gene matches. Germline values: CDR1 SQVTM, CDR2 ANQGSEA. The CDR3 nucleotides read TGCAGCATACGACAGGGGCAGGGTGAAGCTTTCTTT. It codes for CSIRQGQGEAFF. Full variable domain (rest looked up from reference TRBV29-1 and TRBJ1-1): SAVISQKPSRDICQRGTSLTIQCQVDSQVTMMFWYRQQPGQSLTLIATANQGSEATYESGFVIDKFPISRPNLTFSTLTVSNMSPEDSSIYLCSIRQGQGEAFFGQGTRLTVV.

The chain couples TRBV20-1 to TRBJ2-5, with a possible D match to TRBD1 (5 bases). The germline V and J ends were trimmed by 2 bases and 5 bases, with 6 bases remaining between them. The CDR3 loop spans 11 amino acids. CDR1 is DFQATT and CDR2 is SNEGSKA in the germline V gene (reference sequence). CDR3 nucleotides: TGCAGTGCTAGAAACAGGGAGACCCAGTACTTC. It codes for CSARNRETQYF.

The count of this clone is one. CDR3 in amino acids: CASSQGGGGSPLHF. The CDR3 DNA reads as TGTGCCAGCAGCCAAGGAGGGGGCGGATCACCCCTCCACTTT. The V call is TRBV14, the J call TRBJ1-6; TRBD1 aligns across 7 bases. After removal of 1 base from V and 10 bases from J, the junction contained 4 bases not matched to a gene. The CDR3 is made up of 14 amino acids. Germline lookup yields CDR1 SGHDN and CDR2 FVKESK.

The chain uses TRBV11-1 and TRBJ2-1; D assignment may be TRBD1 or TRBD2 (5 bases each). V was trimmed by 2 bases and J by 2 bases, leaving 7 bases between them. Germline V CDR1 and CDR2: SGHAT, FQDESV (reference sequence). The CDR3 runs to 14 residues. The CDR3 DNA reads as TGTGCCAGCAGCTTAAGGGACCCCTACAATGAGCAGTTCTTC. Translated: CASSLRDPYNEQFF.

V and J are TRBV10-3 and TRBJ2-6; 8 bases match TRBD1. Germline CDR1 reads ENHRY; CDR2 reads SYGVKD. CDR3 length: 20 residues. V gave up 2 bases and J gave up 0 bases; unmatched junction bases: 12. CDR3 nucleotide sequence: TGTGCCATCAGTGAGGGCAGGGGGCGACCCAGACACTCTGGGGCCAACGTCCTGACTTTC. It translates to CAISEGRGRPRHSGANVLTF.

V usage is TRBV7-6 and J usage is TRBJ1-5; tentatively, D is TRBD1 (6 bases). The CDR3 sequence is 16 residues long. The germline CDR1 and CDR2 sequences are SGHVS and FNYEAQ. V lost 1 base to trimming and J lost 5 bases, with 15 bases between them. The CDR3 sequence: CASSLDPQGGHQPQHF. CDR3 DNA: TGTGCCAGCAGCTTAGATCCACAGGGAGGGCATCAGCCCCAGCATTTT. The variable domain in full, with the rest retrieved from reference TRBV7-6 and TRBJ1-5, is GAGVSQSPRYKVTKRGQDVALRCDPISGHVSLYWYRQALGQGPEFLTYFNYEAQQDKSGLPNDRFSAERPEGSISTLTIQRTEQRDSAMYRCASSLDPQGGHQPQHFGDGTRLSIL.

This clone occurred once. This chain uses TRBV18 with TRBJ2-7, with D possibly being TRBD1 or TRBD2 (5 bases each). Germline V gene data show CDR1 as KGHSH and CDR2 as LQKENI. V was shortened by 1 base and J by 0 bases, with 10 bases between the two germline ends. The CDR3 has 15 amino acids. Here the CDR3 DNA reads TGTGCCAGCTCACCACGGGACGGCCTCTCCTACGAGCAGTACTTC. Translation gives CASSPRDGLSYEQYF.

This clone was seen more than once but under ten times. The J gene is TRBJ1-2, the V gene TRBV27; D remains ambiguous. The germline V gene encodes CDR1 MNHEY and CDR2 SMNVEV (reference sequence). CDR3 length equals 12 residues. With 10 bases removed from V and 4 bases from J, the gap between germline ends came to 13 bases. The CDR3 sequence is CATRPRAYGYTF. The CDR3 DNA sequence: TGTGCCACCCGGCCGAGGGCCTATGGCTACACCTTC.

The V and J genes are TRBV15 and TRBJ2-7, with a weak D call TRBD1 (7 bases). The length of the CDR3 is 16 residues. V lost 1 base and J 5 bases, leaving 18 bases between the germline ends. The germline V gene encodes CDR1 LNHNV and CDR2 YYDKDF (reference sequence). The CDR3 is CATSRGSQGGGNEQYF. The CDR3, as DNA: TGTGCCACCAGCAGAGGCTCCCAGGGGGGAGGTAACGAGCAGTACTTC.

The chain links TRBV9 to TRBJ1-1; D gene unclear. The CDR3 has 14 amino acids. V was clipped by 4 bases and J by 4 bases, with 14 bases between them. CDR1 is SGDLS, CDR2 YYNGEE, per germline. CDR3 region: CASSSSGISTEAFF. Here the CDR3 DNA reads TGTGCCAGCAGCTCATCGGGGATTTCCACTGAAGCTTTCTTT.

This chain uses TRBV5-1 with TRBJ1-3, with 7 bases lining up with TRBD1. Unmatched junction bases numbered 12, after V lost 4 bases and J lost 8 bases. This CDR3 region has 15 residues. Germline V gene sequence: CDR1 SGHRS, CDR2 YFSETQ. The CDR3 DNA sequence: TGCGCCAGCAGCCCCGGCTATGGCAGGGGGGACACCATATATTTT. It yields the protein CASSPGYGRGDTIYF.

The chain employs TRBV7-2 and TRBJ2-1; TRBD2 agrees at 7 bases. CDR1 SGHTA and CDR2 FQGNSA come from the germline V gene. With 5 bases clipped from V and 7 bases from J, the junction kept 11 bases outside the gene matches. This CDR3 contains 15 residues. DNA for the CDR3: TGTGCCAGCAGCCGCCCGGGACTACCATCAAATGAGCAGTTCTTC. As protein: CASSRPGLPSNEQFF.

CDR3 DNA: TGTGCCACCAGCAGAGATCCGGGGGCGGTTGAAAAACTGTTTTTT. Translated: CATSRDPGAVEKLFF. The chain combines TRBV15 with TRBJ1-4; TRBD1 is a possible D gene (6 bases). The germline gives CDR1 LNHNV, CDR2 YYDKDF (reference sequence). Between the trimmed V and J ends, which lost 0 bases and 7 bases, there was a span of 12 bases. The CDR3 is 15 residues long.